The T cell receptor beta chain described here comes from a study of T-cell memory formation after mild COVID-19. Study overall: Largely, TCR clusters stayed within a single donor.

The CDR3 runs to 17 residues. Germline loops: CDR1 SGHKS, CDR2 YYEKEE (reference sequence). The V and J ends lost 0 bases and 1 base, in that order; junction bases with no gene match: 8. 5'RACE with constant-segment primers yielded barcoded, UMI-tagged TCR alpha and TCR beta cDNA libraries. One entry per CDR3 protein, called by TCRdb with MiXCR from the 5' RACE reads. Of approximately 150,000 distinct CDR3 sequences listed, roughly 19% are singletons. Study-wide results and limits: Mainly in CM and EM were contracting CD4+ clones; CD8+ were in EMRA. Contracting clones, day 15 to 85, had balanced CD4/CD8, and later expanders favored CD4+.

As to this clonotype: The antigen remains undetermined.

The chain carries TRBV5-5 and TRBJ1-1, with 8 positions matching TRBD1. This sequence was found in an adult woman who had mild COVID-19 (a few samples of this study predate the infection). Cell type and time point are not known. The sequenced material came from PBMCs or a T cell subset sorted from them (not recorded which). In DNA, the CDR3 is TGTGCCAGCAGCTTGGTGTCAGGGGGCAGAACGAACACTGAAGCTTTCTTT. This sequence encodes CASSLVSGGRTNTEAFF.